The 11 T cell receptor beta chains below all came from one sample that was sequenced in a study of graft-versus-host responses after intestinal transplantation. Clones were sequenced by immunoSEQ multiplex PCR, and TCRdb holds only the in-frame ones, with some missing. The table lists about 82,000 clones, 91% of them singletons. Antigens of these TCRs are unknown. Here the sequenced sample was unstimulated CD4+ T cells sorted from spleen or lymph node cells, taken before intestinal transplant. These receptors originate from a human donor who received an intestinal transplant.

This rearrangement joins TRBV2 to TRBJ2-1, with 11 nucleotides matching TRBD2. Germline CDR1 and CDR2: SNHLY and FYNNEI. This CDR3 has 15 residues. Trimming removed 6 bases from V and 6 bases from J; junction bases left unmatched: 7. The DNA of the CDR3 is TGTGCCAGCAGACTGACTAGCGGGGTCCCCAATGAGCAGTTCTTC. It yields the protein CASRLTSGVPNEQFF.

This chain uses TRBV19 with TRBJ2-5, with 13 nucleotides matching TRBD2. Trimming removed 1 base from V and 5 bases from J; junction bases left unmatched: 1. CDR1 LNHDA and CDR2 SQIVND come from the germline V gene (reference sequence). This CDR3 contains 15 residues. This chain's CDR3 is CASSIATSGGETQYF. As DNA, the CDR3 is TGTGCCAGTAGTATAGCGACTAGCGGGGGGGAGACCCAGTACTTC.

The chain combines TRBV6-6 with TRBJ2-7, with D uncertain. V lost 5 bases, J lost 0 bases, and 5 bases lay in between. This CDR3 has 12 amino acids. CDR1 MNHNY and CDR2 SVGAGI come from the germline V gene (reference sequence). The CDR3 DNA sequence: TGTGCCAGCAGTGGTAGCTCCTACGAGCAGTACTTC. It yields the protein CASSGSSYEQYF.

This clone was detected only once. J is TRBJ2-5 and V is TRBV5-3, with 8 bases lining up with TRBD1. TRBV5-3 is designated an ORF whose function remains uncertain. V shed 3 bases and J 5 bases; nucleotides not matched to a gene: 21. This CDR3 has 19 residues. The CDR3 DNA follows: TGTGCCAGAAGCTCGAGGGACAGGACGGCCCAAGTCAGTATGGAGACCCAGTACTTC. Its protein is CARSSRDRTAQVSMETQYF.

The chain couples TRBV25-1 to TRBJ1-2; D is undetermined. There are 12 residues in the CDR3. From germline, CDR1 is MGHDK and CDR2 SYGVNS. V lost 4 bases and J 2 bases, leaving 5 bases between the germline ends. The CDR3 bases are TGTGCCAGCAGTGCGGGGAACTATGGCTACACCTTC. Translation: CASSAGNYGYTF.

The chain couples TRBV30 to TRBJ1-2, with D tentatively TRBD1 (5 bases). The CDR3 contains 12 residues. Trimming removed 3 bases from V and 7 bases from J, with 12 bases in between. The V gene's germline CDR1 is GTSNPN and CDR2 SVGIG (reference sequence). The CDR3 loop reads CAWSQKGPGYTF. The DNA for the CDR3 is TGTGCCTGGAGCCAGAAGGGGCCTGGCTACACCTTC.

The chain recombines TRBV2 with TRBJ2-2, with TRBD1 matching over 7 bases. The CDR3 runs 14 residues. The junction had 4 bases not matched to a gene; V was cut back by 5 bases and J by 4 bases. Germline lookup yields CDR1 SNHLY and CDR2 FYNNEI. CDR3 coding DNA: TGTGCCAGCAGTCCCACAGGGGTCACCGGGGAGCTGTTTTTT. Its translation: CASSPTGVTGELFF.

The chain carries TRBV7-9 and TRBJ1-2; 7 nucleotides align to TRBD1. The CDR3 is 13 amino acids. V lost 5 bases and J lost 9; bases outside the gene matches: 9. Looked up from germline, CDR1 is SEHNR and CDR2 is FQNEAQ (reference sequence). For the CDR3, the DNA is TGTGCCAGCAGCGATGGGACAGTGAGGAGCTACACCTTC. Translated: CASSDGTVRSYTF.

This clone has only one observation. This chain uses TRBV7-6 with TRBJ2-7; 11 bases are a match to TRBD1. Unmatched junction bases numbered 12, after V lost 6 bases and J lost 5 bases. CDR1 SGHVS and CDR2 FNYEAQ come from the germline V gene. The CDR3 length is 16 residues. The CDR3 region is CASSSTVDRGLNEQYF. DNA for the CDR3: TGTGCCAGCAGTTCTACCGTGGACAGGGGGCTCAACGAGCAGTACTTC.

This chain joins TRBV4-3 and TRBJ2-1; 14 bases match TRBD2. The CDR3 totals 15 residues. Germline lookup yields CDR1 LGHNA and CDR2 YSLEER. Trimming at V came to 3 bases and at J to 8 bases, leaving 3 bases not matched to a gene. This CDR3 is CASSQTSGGAHEQFF. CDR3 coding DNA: TGCGCCAGCAGCCAGACTAGCGGGGGGGCCCATGAGCAGTTCTTC.

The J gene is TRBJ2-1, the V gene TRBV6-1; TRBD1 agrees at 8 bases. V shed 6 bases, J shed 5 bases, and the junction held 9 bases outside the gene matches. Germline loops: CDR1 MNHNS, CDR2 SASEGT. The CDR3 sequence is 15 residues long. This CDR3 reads CASSSQGTGNNEQFF. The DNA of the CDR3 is TGTGCCAGCAGCTCGCAAGGGACAGGAAACAATGAGCAGTTCTTC.